This TCR beta chain was identified during a study of post-analysis software for immune sequencing data. Study-wide results and caveats: Four to six TRBV segments appeared more often in patients than in controls, and TRBV5-6, TRBV5-1 and TRBV20-1 were among these.

Libraries were made from TCR beta cDNA, and they carried unique molecular identifiers. The source material, about 0.9 to 10 million T cells, gave rise to roughly 0.5 million cDNA molecules. Via MiXCR, TCRdb re-called the PCR reads, giving one row per CDR3 protein. Of 700,000 to 900,000 distinct CDR3 sequences in the sample, just over 45% were seen once. This CDR3 contains 13 residues. The V and J ends lost 4 bases and 2 bases respectively, with 8 bases between them. Notes on this clonotype: Its matching antigen is unknown.

This sequence was found in a girl between 5 and 17 years old with multiple sclerosis. Sequencing was carried out using blood. The chain is built from TRBV12-3 or TRBV12-4 and TRBJ1-1, with D unclear. The CDR3 sequence: CASSWARNTEAFF. CDR3 coding DNA: TGTGCCAGCAGTTGGGCTCGAAACACTGAAGCTTTCTTT.